The 7 T cell receptor beta chains in this list originate from one sample, sequenced in a study of blood T cell repertoires in COVID-19. Profiling relied on immunoSEQ multiplex PCR, and the TCRdb table lists in-frame clones only, not all of them. The profile shows 300,000 to 350,000 clones, around nine tenths of them singletons. The sample was peripheral blood. These receptors were collected from a woman in her twenties or thirties with COVID-19, enrolled during active disease.

The chain carries TRBV9 and TRBJ1-2; D perhaps matches TRBD1 (5 bases). CDR1 is SGDLS and CDR2 is YYNGEE in the germline V gene. V shed 0 bases and J shed 5 bases, with 11 bases lying between them. The CDR3 runs to 14 residues. CDR3 sequence (DNA): TGTGCCAGCAGCGTAGTGGGGGGAGGGTATGGCTACACCTTC. Its translation: CASSVVGGGYGYTF.

This chain connects TRBV18 to TRBJ1-2; perhaps TRBD1 as D (6 bases). Per germline, CDR1 KGHSH and CDR2 LQKENI. The CDR3 totals 13 residues. V lost 5 bases and J lost 7, with 14 bases in between. The CDR3, as DNA: TGTGCCAGCTCAGCTACACAGGGTTCTGGCTACACCTTC. Amino acid sequence: CASSATQGSGYTF.

The chain employs TRBV5-1 and TRBJ2-3; maybe TRBD2 (6 bases). The CDR3 contains 14 residues. Germline lookup yields CDR1 SGHRS and CDR2 YFSETQ. V was pared by 3 bases and J by 6 bases, with 14 bases between. The CDR3 bases are TGCGCCAGCAGCTCCCTAGGACTAACCGATACGCAGTATTTT. Translation gives CASSSLGLTDTQYF.

V and J are TRBV5-1 and TRBJ2-2; D possibly corresponds to TRBD1 (6 bases). Germline V gives CDR1 SGHRS, CDR2 YFSETQ. Trimming pared 4 bases from V and 0 bases from J, leaving 13 bases between. The length of the CDR3 is 16 residues. CDR3 DNA sequence: TGCGCCAGCAGCGAACGACAGGTGACGAACACCGGGGAGCTGTTTTTT. Translated, it gives CASSERQVTNTGELFF.

This chain joins TRBV11-2 and TRBJ2-1, with D maybe TRBD2 (5 bases). CDR3 length: 17 amino acids. V was pared by 1 base and J by 5 bases, with 18 bases between. Germline CDR1 and CDR2: SGHAT and FQNNGV. As DNA, the CDR3 is TGTGCCAGCAGCTTAGTACGGGGTGCGGCAATCGACAATGAGCAGTTCTTC. Protein product: CASSLVRGAAIDNEQFF. The entire variable domain, with the rest obtained from reference TRBV11-2 and TRBJ2-1, is as follows: EAGVAQSPRYKIIEKRQSVAFWCNPISGHATLYWYQQILGQGPKLLIQFQNNGVVDDSQLPKDRFSAERLKGVDSTLKIQPAKLEDSAVYLCASSLVRGAAIDNEQFFGPGTRLTVL.

This chain links TRBV4-1 with TRBJ1-5; the D gene is possibly TRBD1 (5 bases). Trimming left V 1 base short and J 3 bases short, with 10 bases between. The germline V gene encodes CDR1 MGHRA and CDR2 YSYEKL. The CDR3 loop spans 15 amino acids. The CDR3 reads CASSQADSSNQPQHF. The CDR3 nucleotides read TGCGCCAGCAGCCAAGCAGACAGCTCCAATCAGCCCCAGCATTTT.

The chain is built from TRBV6-5 and TRBJ1-1; D uncertain. The CDR3 length is 15 residues. Between the trimmed V and J ends, which lost 2 bases and 1 base, there was a span of 11 bases. From germline, CDR1 is MNHEY and CDR2 SVGAGI. The CDR3 region has the DNA TGTGCCAGCAGTTACCTGGGAGGGCCGAACACTGAAGCTTTCTTT. It specifies CASSYLGGPNTEAFF.